A single T cell receptor (beta chain) is shown here with its context. The germline gives CDR1 LNHDA, CDR2 SQIVND (reference sequence). CDR3 length: 16 amino acids. The V end was cut by 5 bases, the J end by 2 bases, with 18 bases between. Original data processing: Estimation of nucleated cell counts was performed using reference gene primer amplification. The table came from immunoSEQ multiplex PCR; TCRdb's copy has only in-frame clones and leaves some out. V, J and clone size are those of that table, while D and trimming were read from the DNA. Counted here are some 200,000 clones, less than 85% occurring once; the ten biggest clones make up around 6%. This sample stems from a study of blood T cell repertoires in COVID-19. Background on the study: The United States, Italy and Spain supplied acute and convalescent COVID-19 samples. In each case, the material was cDNA or gDNA derived from T cells, B-cell-depleted T cells, or PBMCs.

Sequenced sample: peripheral blood. The chain couples TRBV19 to TRBJ1-2; D perhaps matches TRBD1 (5 bases). This clonotype originated in a woman between 70 and 85 years old with acute or convalescent COVID-19. The chain's CDR3 is CASSSPRQGLNYGYTF. DNA of the CDR3: TGTGCCAGTAGTTCCCCCAGGCAGGGACTAAACTATGGCTACACCTTC.